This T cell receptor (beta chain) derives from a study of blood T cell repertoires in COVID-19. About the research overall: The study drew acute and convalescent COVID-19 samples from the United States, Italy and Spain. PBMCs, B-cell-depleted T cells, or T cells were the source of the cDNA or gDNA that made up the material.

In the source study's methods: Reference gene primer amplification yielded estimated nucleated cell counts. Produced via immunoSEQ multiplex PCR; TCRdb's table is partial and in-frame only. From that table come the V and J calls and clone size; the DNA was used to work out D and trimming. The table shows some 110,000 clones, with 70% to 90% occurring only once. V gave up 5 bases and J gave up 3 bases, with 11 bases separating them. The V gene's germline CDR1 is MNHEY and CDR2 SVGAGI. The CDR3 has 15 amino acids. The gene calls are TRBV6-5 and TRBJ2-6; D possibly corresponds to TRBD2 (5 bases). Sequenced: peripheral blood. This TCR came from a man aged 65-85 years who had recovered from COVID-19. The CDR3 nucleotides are TGTGCCAGCAGTAGAAACGGGGTTGGGGCCAACGTCCTGACTTTC. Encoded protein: CASSRNGVGANVLTF.